A single sample gave rise to the 27 T cell receptor beta chains below, sequenced in a study of response to subunit inactivated influenza vaccine. TCRdb called the RT-PCR reads again in MiXCR, with one record for every CDR3 protein. The table shows more than 700,000 distinct CDR3 sequences, with about 20% occurring only once. The input for sequencing was PBMCs from blood, taken roughly 5 days after vaccination. The receptors originated from a man aged 50-60 years who received an inactivated influenza vaccine.

Ten or more counts support this clonotype. The rearrangement uses TRBV12-3 or TRBV12-4 and TRBJ2-1; no reliable D call. V was pared by 3 bases and J by 4 bases, with 10 bases between. CDR3 length: 14 residues. This chain's CDR3 is CASSFTSQYNEQFF. The CDR3 coding sequence is TGTGCCAGCAGTTTTACGTCGCAATACAATGAGCAGTTCTTC.

The chain employs TRBV4-3 and TRBJ2-5, with TRBD1 as a possible D gene (7 bases). The ends were cut back, 1 base at V and 3 bases at J, with 15 bases in the middle. Looked up from germline, CDR1 is LGHNA and CDR2 is YSLEER. The length of the CDR3 is 16 residues. The CDR3 loop is CASSQALRGVEETQYF. The DNA of the CDR3 is TGCGCCAGCAGCCAAGCCCTCAGGGGGGTGGAAGAGACCCAGTACTTC.

In DNA form, the CDR3 reads TGTGCCAGCAGTTGGGGGAGGGAAAAACTGTTTTTT. Protein: CASSWGREKLFF. This chain links TRBV12-3 or TRBV12-4 with TRBJ1-4; D possibly corresponds to TRBD1 (5 bases). Trimming left V 4 bases short and J 8 bases short, with 8 bases between. CDR3 length equals 12 residues.

This clonotype appeared a few times. The chain is built from TRBV7-6 and TRBJ2-7; 8 bases line up with TRBD2. CDR3 length equals 15 residues. After removal of 1 base from V and 3 bases from J, the junction contained 5 bases not matched to a gene. Looked up from germline, CDR1 is SGHVS and CDR2 is FNYEAQ. CDR3: CASSLVALADYEQYF. As DNA, the CDR3 is TGTGCCAGCAGCTTAGTTGCACTAGCGGACTACGAGCAGTACTTC.

The gene calls are TRBV6-2 or TRBV6-3 and TRBJ1-1; TRBD1 is a possible D gene (6 bases). CDR1 is MNHEY and CDR2 is SVGEGT in the germline V gene. V dropped 4 bases and J dropped 1 base, with 13 bases sitting between them. The CDR3 contains 15 residues. The CDR3 here is CASSWGGGANTEAFF. The CDR3 DNA reads TGTGCCAGCAGTTGGGGAGGGGGAGCGAACACTGAAGCTTTCTTT.

The chain uses TRBV11-3 and TRBJ2-1; TRBD2 matches at 13 bases. V trimming: 5 bases; J trimming: 8 bases; junction bases outside the gene matches: 6. Germline CDR1 reads SGHNT; CDR2 reads YENEEA. CDR3 size: 15 residues. DNA for the CDR3: TGTGCCAGCAGCCGATGGACTAGCGGGAGAGATGAGCAGTTCTTC. Residues: CASSRWTSGRDEQFF.

This clonotype came up a few times. The rearrangement uses TRBV5-1 and TRBJ2-1; TRBD2 matches 10 bases. J lost 10 bases, V lost 4 bases, and 2 bases had no gene match. Germline V CDR1 and CDR2: SGHRS, YFSETQ. The CDR3 runs 12 residues. CDR3 DNA sequence: TGCGCCAGCAGCCGGGGACTAGCGGAGCAGTTCTTC. It is translated as CASSRGLAEQFF. The whole variable domain, remainder taken from reference TRBV5-1 and TRBJ2-1, is KAGVTQTPRYLIKTRGQQVTLSCSPISGHRSVSWYQQTPGQGLQFLFEYFSETQRNKGNFPGRFSGRQFSNSRSEMNVSTLELGDSALYLCASSRGLAEQFFGPGTRLTVL.

This chain connects TRBV4-2 to TRBJ2-4; D ambiguous. This CDR3 is built from 14 residues. Trimming left V 4 bases short and J 4 bases short, with 11 bases between. Per germline, CDR1 LGHNA and CDR2 YNFKEQ. The CDR3 sequence: CASSPQENKNIQYF. The CDR3, as DNA: TGTGCCAGCAGCCCTCAGGAAAATAAAAACATTCAGTACTTC.

This chain uses TRBV7-6 with TRBJ2-3, with no clear D. The CDR3 totals 15 residues. Germline CDR1 is SGHVS and CDR2 is FNYEAQ. Trimming took off 4 bases at V and 1 base at J, with 12 bases between the two ends. The CDR3 loop is CASSSASVGTDTQYF. The DNA for the CDR3 is TGTGCCAGCAGCTCCGCCTCCGTGGGCACAGATACGCAGTATTTT.

The chain joins TRBV29-1 to TRBJ2-1; 12 bases agree with TRBD1. This CDR3 contains 15 residues. The trim removed 7 bases at V and 6 bases at J, leaving 10 bases unmatched. CDR1 is SQVTM, CDR2 ANQGSEA, per germline. As DNA, the CDR3 is TGCAGCGCTGACTTCCGGGACAGGGGGCCCAATGAGCAGTTCTTC. This codes for CSADFRDRGPNEQFF.

This clonotype showed up many times. The rearrangement links TRBV3-1 to TRBJ2-4, with a tentative D call TRBD2 (5 bases). The CDR3 covers 13 residues. Between the trimmed V and J ends, which lost 3 bases and 13 bases, there was a span of 16 bases. CDR1 and CDR2 (germline): LGHDT, YNNKEL (reference sequence). CDR3 nucleotide sequence: TGTGCCAGCAGCCACCCGGGAAGCTTGATGCAGTACTTC. It translates to CASSHPGSLMQYF. Full variable domain (rest looked up from reference TRBV3-1 and TRBJ2-4): DTAVSQTPKYLVTQMGNDKSIKCEQNLGHDTMYWYKQDSKKFLKIMFSYNNKELIINETVPNRFSPKSPDKAHLNLHINSLELGDSAVYFCASSHPGSLMQYFGAGTRLSVL.

The V and J genes are TRBV30 and TRBJ2-1; 11 bases are shared with TRBD1. J gave up 5 bases and V 7 bases, and 7 bases lay outside the gene matches. The CDR3 length is 14 residues. CDR1 GTSNPN and CDR2 SVGIG come from the germline V gene (reference sequence). CDR3 bases: TGTGCCTCCGCCGGGACAGGGGGTAACAATGAGCAGTTCTTC. This codes for CASAGTGGNNEQFF.

CDR3 loop: CASSPGQGDSDTQYF. The CDR3 region has the DNA TGTGCCAGCTCACCGGGACAGGGGGATTCAGATACGCAGTATTTT. This chain links TRBV18 with TRBJ2-3, with TRBD1 identical over 11 bases. The CDR3 totals 15 residues. V trimming: 3 bases; J trimming: 4 bases; junction bases outside the gene matches: 3. The germline V gene has CDR1 KGHSH and CDR2 LQKENI.

This clonotype was observed a few times. The chain couples TRBV10-3 to TRBJ2-2; D call uncertain. The V and J ends lost 6 bases and 6 bases respectively, with 11 bases between them. The CDR3 covers 13 residues. Germline CDR1 ENHRY, CDR2 SYGVKD. The CDR3 region has the DNA TGTGCCATCAGCACTGACCCTGCCGGGGAGCTGTTTTTT. This gives the protein CAISTDPAGELFF.

This clonotype showed up just a few times. V and J are TRBV20-1 and TRBJ1-2, with D possibly TRBD1 on 5 matching bases. The CDR3 consists of 12 residues. Germline V CDR1 and CDR2: DFQATT, SNEGSKA (reference sequence). Trimming cost V 1 base and J 6 bases, with 9 bases left between them. CDR3 sequence (DNA): TGCAGTGCTAGAGGCCAGGGACATGGCTACACCTTC. This codes for CSARGQGHGYTF.

V is TRBV29-1 and J is TRBJ2-1; no firm D call. Per the germline V gene, CDR1 is SQVTM and CDR2 is ANQGSEA. This CDR3 has 12 amino acids. Trimming stripped 3 bases from V and 6 bases from J, with 9 bases between. The CDR3 sequence: CSVDGKGNEQFF. Here the CDR3 DNA reads TGCAGCGTTGATGGAAAAGGCAATGAGCAGTTCTTC.

This clonotype was seen only a few times. This chain links TRBV5-1 with TRBJ2-7, with TRBD1 matching over 8 bases. V trimming: 6 bases; J trimming: 0 bases; junction bases outside the gene matches: 5. This CDR3 is built from 14 residues. CDR1 is SGHRS and CDR2 is YFSETQ in the germline V gene. Here the CDR3 DNA reads TGCGCCAGCAACCGAGGACAGGGCTCCTACGAGCAGTACTTC. This encodes CASNRGQGSYEQYF. The full variable domain, with the rest looked up from reference TRBV5-1 and TRBJ2-7, is KAGVTQTPRYLIKTRGQQVTLSCSPISGHRSVSWYQQTPGQGLQFLFEYFSETQRNKGNFPGRFSGRQFSNSRSEMNVSTLELGDSALYLCASNRGQGSYEQYFGPGTRLTVT.

V is TRBV12-3 or TRBV12-4 and J is TRBJ1-6; D is uncertain. V lost 7 bases and J lost 9, with 10 bases in between. The CDR3 covers 12 residues. This chain's CDR3 is CASTWAGSPLHF. The CDR3 DNA reads as TGTGCCAGCACCTGGGCCGGTTCACCCCTCCACTTT.

This clonotype was found a few times. The rearrangement links TRBV24-1 to TRBJ1-2, with D uncertain. Trimming stripped 3 bases from V and 3 bases from J, with 13 bases between. There are 15 residues in the CDR3. The germline V gene encodes CDR1 KGHDR and CDR2 SFDVKD. The CDR3 sequence is CATSDTGSAHYGYTF. In nucleotides, the CDR3 is TGTGCCACCAGTGATACCGGGTCGGCGCACTATGGCTACACCTTC.

Only a few counts were recorded for this clonotype. The chain has TRBV28 and TRBJ2-3, with a possible D match to TRBD2 (5 bases). CDR3 size: 15 residues. V was pared by 3 bases and J by 3 bases, with 13 bases between. Germline V gene lookup returns CDR1 MDHEN and CDR2 SYDVKM. The CDR3 spells CASSFGRDGTDTQYF. CDR3 bases: TGTGCCAGCAGTTTTGGCCGGGATGGGACAGATACGCAGTATTTT.

This rearrangement joins TRBV5-1 to TRBJ2-1; the D is unclear. The V gene's germline CDR1 is SGHRS and CDR2 YFSETQ. This CDR3 has 11 amino acids. V shed 4 bases and J shed 9 bases, with 8 bases lying between them. CDR3 sequence (DNA): TGCGCCAGCAGCGACGCTGGTGAGCAGTTCTTC. This sequence encodes CASSDAGEQFF.

The chain has TRBV6-2 or TRBV6-3 and TRBJ2-7, with 9 bases that match TRBD2. V gave up 4 bases and J gave up 2 bases; unmatched junction bases: 6. The CDR3 is 15 residues long. Per the germline V gene, CDR1 is MNHEY and CDR2 is SVGEGT. DNA of the CDR3: TGTGCCAGCAGTTTAAGCGGGAGGAGAACCTACGAGCAGTACTTC. This gives the protein CASSLSGRRTYEQYF.

This clonotype came up many times. The rearrangement links TRBV5-1 to TRBJ2-3, with TRBD2 identical over 9 bases. Germline V CDR1 and CDR2: SGHRS, YFSETQ. This CDR3 spans 15 amino acids. Trimming at V came to 4 bases and at J to 3 bases, leaving 6 bases not matched to a gene. This chain's CDR3 is CASSLSGGWTDTQYF. CDR3 in DNA: TGCGCCAGCAGCCTTAGCGGGGGATGGACAGATACGCAGTATTTT.

The CDR3 reads CSATPPLGPIQPQHF. CDR3 DNA: TGCAGTGCTACCCCCCCTTTGGGGCCAATTCAGCCCCAGCATTTT. The V and J genes are TRBV20-1 and TRBJ1-5, with a possible D match to TRBD1 (5 bases). The V gene lost 4 bases and the J gene lost 6 bases, with 19 bases spanning the gap. The CDR3 sequence is 15 residues long. The germline CDR1 and CDR2 sequences are DFQATT and SNEGSKA (reference sequence).

The chain couples TRBV27 to TRBJ2-7, with no clear D. CDR1 is MNHEY and CDR2 is SMNVEV in the germline V gene (reference sequence). The CDR3 contains 16 residues. Between the trimmed V and J ends, which lost 2 bases and 0 bases, there was a span of 14 bases. The CDR3 nucleotides read TGTGCCAGCAGTTTAGAAGCCGGACGGTTCTCCTACGAGCAGTACTTC. Translation gives CASSLEAGRFSYEQYF.

This clonotype has ten or more counts. The chain employs TRBV28 and TRBJ1-2, with TRBD1 matching 8 bases. The V segment lost 1 base and the J segment 2 bases; nucleotides outside the gene matches: 3. Germline-derived CDR1 and CDR2 are MDHEN and SYDVKM. CDR3 length equals 15 residues. CDR3 DNA sequence: TGTGCCAGCAGTTTATTGGGACAGGAGAACTATGGCTACACCTTC. This encodes CASSLLGQENYGYTF.

This chain links TRBV20-1 with TRBJ2-7; 14 bases agree with TRBD2. The junction had 12 bases not matched to a gene; V was cut back by 2 bases and J by 3 bases. There are 18 residues in the CDR3. Germline CDR1 DFQATT, CDR2 SNEGSKA (reference sequence). The CDR3 DNA reads as TGCAGTGCTAGAACTCTGGGGACTAGCGGGAGTTCTTTCTACGAGCAGTACTTC. Translation gives CSARTLGTSGSSFYEQYF.